This T cell receptor beta chain was profiled in a study of chemoradiotherapy in HPV16-positive cancers. TCRdb keeps only in-frame clones here, not all; method: immunoSEQ multiplex PCR. In the table there are 30,000 to 40,000 clones, about 90% of which are singletons. The sample consisted of blood, taken from a patient who underwent chemoradiotherapy. The sequence was collected from a human donor with HPV-associated anogenital cancer.

CDR3 sequence reads: CASSTTGSSYNSPLHF. CDR3 nucleotide sequence: TGTGCCAGTAGTACGACAGGGAGCTCCTATAATTCACCCCTCCACTTT. The chain employs TRBV19 and TRBJ1-6, with 7 positions matching TRBD1. CDR1 and CDR2 from the germline V gene are LNHDA and SQIVND (reference sequence). The CDR3 spans 16 residues. After removal of 4 bases from V and 0 bases from J, the junction contained 3 bases not matched to a gene.